Following are 6 T cell receptor beta chains from one sample sequenced in a study of blood T cell repertoires in COVID-19. Libraries were prepared by immunoSEQ multiplex PCR; TCRdb keeps only in-frame clonotypes and omits some of them. The sample includes approximately 150,000 clones, 65% to 85% seen only once; the top ten take less than 9%. Sequencing was done on a sample of peripheral blood. These receptors were taken from a man aged 25 to 40 with COVID-19, enrolled during active disease.

The J gene is TRBJ2-7, the V gene TRBV2, with D possibly matching TRBD1 (6 bases). CDR1 is SNHLY and CDR2 is FYNNEI in the germline V gene. This CDR3 has 12 residues. The V end was cut by 5 bases, the J end by 12 bases, with 17 bases between. As DNA, the CDR3 is TGTGCCAGCAGTACGGACAGCCAAGGGGGGTACTTC. This translates into CASSTDSQGGYF. The full variable domain, its missing parts supplied by reference TRBV2 and TRBJ2-7, is EPEVTQTPSHQVTQMGQEVILRCVPISNHLYFYWYRQILGQKVEFLVSFYNNEISEKSEIFDDQFSVERPDGSNFTLKIRSTKLEDSAMYFCASSTDSQGGYFGPGTRLTVT.

This chain connects TRBV7-2 to TRBJ2-7; no definite D call. The CDR3 loop spans 11 amino acids. Trimming removed 4 bases from V and 3 bases from J, with 4 bases in between. The V gene's germline CDR1 is SGHTA and CDR2 FQGNSA. CDR3 in DNA: TGTGCCAGCAGCTCCAACTACGAGCAGTACTTC. Protein product: CASSSNYEQYF.

This clone appeared a single time. The chain links TRBV4-1 to TRBJ2-1, with a possible D match to TRBD2 (5 bases). This CDR3 is 19 amino acids long. Trimming took off 4 bases at V and 5 bases at J, with 27 bases between the two ends. Germline V CDR1 and CDR2: MGHRA, YSYEKL. In DNA form, the CDR3 reads TGCGCCAGCAGCCGCCGATCATCGGGGATCAGGATACAAAACAATGAGCAGTTCTTC. Protein sequence: CASSRRSSGIRIQNNEQFF.

The rearrangement links TRBV7-9 to TRBJ2-3; TRBD1 might be the D (6 bases). Germline V gene lookup returns CDR1 SEHNR and CDR2 FQNEAQ (reference sequence). The V and J ends lost 7 bases and 3 bases respectively, with 20 bases between them. The CDR3 consists of 16 residues. This CDR3 reads CASTRGRTVLTDTQYF. CDR3 in DNA: TGTGCCAGCACCCGCGGAAGGACAGTTTTGACAGATACGCAGTATTTT.

This clone turned up a few times. This chain links TRBV2 with TRBJ2-3; perhaps TRBD2 as D (5 bases). V lost 6 bases, J lost 5 bases, and 15 bases lay in between. The germline CDR1 and CDR2 sequences are SNHLY and FYNNEI. The CDR3 loop spans 14 amino acids. DNA for the CDR3: TGTGCCAGCAGCCCTAGGGTCCGGGGAGATACGCAGTATTTT. This encodes CASSPRVRGDTQYF.

The rearrangement joins TRBV29-1 to TRBJ1-1, with D possibly matching TRBD1 (5 bases). V was pared by 4 bases and J by 2 bases, with 11 bases between. From germline, CDR1 is SQVTM and CDR2 ANQGSEA. CDR3 length equals 13 residues. This CDR3 reads CSVGRQLNTEAFF. Written as DNA, the CDR3 is TGCAGCGTTGGCCGACAGCTCAACACTGAAGCTTTCTTT.